This note documents a single T cell receptor beta chain sequence. TCRdb independently ran MiXCR on the RT-PCR reads; one entry per CDR3 protein. The sample includes more than 550,000 distinct CDR3 sequences, over 12% of them seen just once. V was clipped by 0 bases and J by 4 bases, with 7 bases between them. This CDR3 spans 13 amino acids. CDR1 and CDR2 (germline): DFQATT, SNEGSKA (reference sequence). Sequenced: memory CD4+ T cells from blood. The receptor comes from a female donor in good health, serving as a healthy control. The rearrangement uses TRBV20-1 and TRBJ2-1; no reliable D call. The CDR3 sequence is CSAREGRYNEQFF. For the CDR3, the DNA is TGCAGTGCTAGAGAAGGACGTTACAATGAGCAGTTCTTC.